This T cell receptor beta chain was identified in a study of technical replicates of blood from a few donors. Trimming cost V 5 bases and J 0 bases; bases outside gene matches: 3. Looked up from germline, CDR1 is SGHDT and CDR2 is YYEEEE. The CDR3 is 14 amino acids. Generated by immunoSEQ multiplex PCR, the TCRdb table keeps only in-frame clones and is missing some. The sample has 100,000 or so clones; about 95% are singletons. The sequencing input was T cells isolated from PBMCs. This clonotype originated in a human donor in good health. The chain joins TRBV5-6 to TRBJ2-3, with TRBD2 matching over 7 bases. The CDR3 loop is CASSYSGSTDTQYF. In DNA, the CDR3 is TGTGCCAGCAGTTATAGCGGGAGCACAGATACGCAGTATTTT.